The 9 T cell receptor beta chains below all came from one sample that was sequenced in a study of control samples from healthy donors and cancer patients (dated by TCRdb to between 2020 and 2021). The library was produced with the immunoSEQ multiplex PCR assay. In TCRdb, the immuneACCESS table is reduced to in-frame sequences with V and J assigned. These tables do not hold every clone; where another copy was compared, an unresolved V gene accounts for under half, and the others remain unexplained. Counted in this sample were approximately 150,000 clones; under 96% of them appeared once. In total, the top ten clones hold approximately 0.97% of the sample. Sequenced input: blood. All receptors derive from a woman aged 30 to 39 in good health.

CDR3: CASRGSSSYEQYF. CDR3 DNA: TGTGCCAGCCGGGGCTCAAGCTCCTACGAGCAGTACTTC. V and J are TRBV28 and TRBJ2-7, with D tentatively TRBD1 or TRBD2 (5 bases each). The CDR3 contains 13 residues. In germline, CDR1 is MDHEN, CDR2 SYDVKM. Trimming took 8 bases from V and 0 from J, leaving 11 bases between them.

In its sample, this clone was seen once. This chain links TRBV10-1 with TRBJ2-7; a weak D match, TRBD1 (5 bases). Germline assignment: CDR1 WNHNN and CDR2 SYGVQD (reference sequence). This CDR3 has 15 amino acids. V was clipped by 2 bases and J by 3 bases, with 14 bases between them. CDR3 loop: CASSEGAGSYYEQYF. The CDR3 nucleotides read TGCGCCAGCAGTGAGGGGGCCGGATCCTACTACGAGCAGTACTTC.

About this clone: This CDR3 is also generated by other DNA sequences in the sample. This chain joins TRBV6-5 and TRBJ2-2; possible D gene TRBD1, 5 bases. Germline V gene lookup returns CDR1 MNHEY and CDR2 SVGAGI. The CDR3 is 12 residues long. V was clipped by 2 bases and J by 8 bases, with 6 bases between them. CDR3 DNA sequence: TGTGCCAGCAGTTACCGGACAGGGGAGCTGTTTTTT. This sequence encodes CASSYRTGELFF.

This clone was seen just once. V is TRBV14 and J is TRBJ2-7; unclear D gene. CDR1 and CDR2 (germline): SGHDN, FVKESK. The CDR3 runs 15 residues. Deletions cut 0 bases from V and 6 bases from J, with 15 bases between. The CDR3 spells CASSQDRRVRAEQYF. The CDR3 nucleotides are TGTGCCAGCAGCCAAGATCGTAGGGTAAGGGCCGAGCAGTACTTC.

This chain uses TRBV4-1 with TRBJ2-1, with 10 bases lining up with TRBD2. This CDR3 is 14 amino acids long. The germline V gene has CDR1 MGHRA and CDR2 YSYEKL. The J segment lost 8 bases and the V segment lost 5 bases, leaving 6 bases of the junction unmatched. The CDR3 protein is CASSWTSGRDEQFF. For the CDR3, the DNA is TGCGCCAGCAGCTGGACTAGCGGCAGGGATGAGCAGTTCTTC.

The J gene is TRBJ1-3, the V gene TRBV4-2; D call uncertain. This CDR3 has 17 residues. Per germline, CDR1 LGHNA and CDR2 YNFKEQ. V gave up 0 bases and J gave up 0 bases, with 12 bases separating them. In DNA, the CDR3 is TGTGCCAGCAGCCAAGATTTCGGCAGGTACTCTGGAAACACCATATATTTT. This translates into CASSQDFGRYSGNTIYF.

This sequence joins TRBV19 and TRBJ1-3, with a possible D match to TRBD1 (6 bases). The CDR3 is 19 amino acids. Germline assignment: CDR1 LNHDA and CDR2 SQIVND (reference sequence). V was cut by 4 bases and J by 0 bases, with 22 bases left in between. CDR3 protein: CASSSSRKRQALSGNTIYF. The CDR3 region has the DNA TGTGCCAGTAGTAGTTCACGAAAAAGACAGGCACTCTCTGGAAACACCATATATTTT.

The chain is built from TRBV27 and TRBJ2-7, with 7 bases aligning to TRBD1. Germline CDR1 and CDR2: MNHEY and SMNVEV (reference sequence). With V trimmed by 4 bases and J by 2 bases, 14 bases remained unmatched. The CDR3 runs 17 residues. The CDR3 bases are TGTGCCAGCAGTTCTATAGTACGACAGGGCCACCCCTACGAGCAGTACTTC. Its translation is CASSSIVRQGHPYEQYF.

This chain uses TRBV12-3 or TRBV12-4 with TRBJ1-5, with D perhaps matching TRBD1 (5 bases). The CDR3 covers 12 residues. V was cut by 6 bases and J by 3 bases, with 6 bases left in between. CDR3 nucleotides: TGTGCCAGCAGGGGACCCAATCAGCCCCAGCATTTT. Translated: CASRGPNQPQHF.